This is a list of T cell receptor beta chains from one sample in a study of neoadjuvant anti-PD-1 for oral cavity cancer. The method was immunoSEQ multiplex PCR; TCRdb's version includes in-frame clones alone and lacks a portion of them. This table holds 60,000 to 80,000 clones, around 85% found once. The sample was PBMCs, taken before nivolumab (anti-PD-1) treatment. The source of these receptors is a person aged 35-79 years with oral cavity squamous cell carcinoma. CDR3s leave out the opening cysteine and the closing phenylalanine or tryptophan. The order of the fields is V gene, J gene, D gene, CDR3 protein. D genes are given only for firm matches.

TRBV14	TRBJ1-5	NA	ASSQEAGGNQPQH
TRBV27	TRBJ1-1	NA	ASTSLGGRTEAF
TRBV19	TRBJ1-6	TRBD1	ASSSDRYNSPLH
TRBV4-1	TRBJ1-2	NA	ASSREEGAPGGYT
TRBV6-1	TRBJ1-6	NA	ASSGPGGFYNSPLH
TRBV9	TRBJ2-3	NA	ASSVAGDTQY
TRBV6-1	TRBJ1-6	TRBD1	ASSNPGTGRPPLH
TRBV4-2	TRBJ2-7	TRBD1	ASSQGQGVGYEQY
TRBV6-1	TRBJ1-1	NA	ASNEPNTEAF
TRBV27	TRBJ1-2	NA	ASSHRGFREHGYT
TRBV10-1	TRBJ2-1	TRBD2	ASSESASGTYNEQF
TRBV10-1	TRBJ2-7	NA	ASSDYSYEQY
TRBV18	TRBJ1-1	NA	ASSEGMNTEAF
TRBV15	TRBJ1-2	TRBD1	ATSSDRGIHGYT
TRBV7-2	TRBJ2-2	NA	ASSRLVIGELF
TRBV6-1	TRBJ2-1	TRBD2	ASSEQLAGGISSYNEQF
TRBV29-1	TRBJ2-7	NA	SVEGPAYEQY
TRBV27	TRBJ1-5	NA	ASSPGTLPNHQPQH
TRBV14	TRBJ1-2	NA	ASSQYGRDGYT
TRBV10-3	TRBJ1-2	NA	AIRGYGYT
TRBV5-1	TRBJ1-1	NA	ASSLAGTHTEAF
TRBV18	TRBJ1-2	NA	ASSPGRNNYGYT
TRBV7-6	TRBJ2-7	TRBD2	ASSSGTSASSYEQY
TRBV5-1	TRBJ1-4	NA	ASSLAGKGEKLF